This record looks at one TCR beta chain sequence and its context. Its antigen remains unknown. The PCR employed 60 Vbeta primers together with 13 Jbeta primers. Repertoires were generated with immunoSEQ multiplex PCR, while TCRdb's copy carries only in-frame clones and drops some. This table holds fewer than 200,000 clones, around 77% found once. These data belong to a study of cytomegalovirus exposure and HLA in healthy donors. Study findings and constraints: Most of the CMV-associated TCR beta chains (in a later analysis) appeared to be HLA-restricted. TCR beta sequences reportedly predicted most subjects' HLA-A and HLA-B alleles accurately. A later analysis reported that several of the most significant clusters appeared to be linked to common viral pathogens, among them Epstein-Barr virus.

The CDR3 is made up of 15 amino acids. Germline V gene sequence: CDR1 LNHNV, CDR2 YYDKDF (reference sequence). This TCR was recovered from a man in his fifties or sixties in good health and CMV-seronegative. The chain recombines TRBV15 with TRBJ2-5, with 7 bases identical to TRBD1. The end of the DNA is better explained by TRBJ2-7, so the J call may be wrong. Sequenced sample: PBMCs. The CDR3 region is CATSGRDSRAYEQYF. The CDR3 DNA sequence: TGTGCCACCAGCGGTCGGGACAGCCGGGCCTACGAGCAGTACTTC.